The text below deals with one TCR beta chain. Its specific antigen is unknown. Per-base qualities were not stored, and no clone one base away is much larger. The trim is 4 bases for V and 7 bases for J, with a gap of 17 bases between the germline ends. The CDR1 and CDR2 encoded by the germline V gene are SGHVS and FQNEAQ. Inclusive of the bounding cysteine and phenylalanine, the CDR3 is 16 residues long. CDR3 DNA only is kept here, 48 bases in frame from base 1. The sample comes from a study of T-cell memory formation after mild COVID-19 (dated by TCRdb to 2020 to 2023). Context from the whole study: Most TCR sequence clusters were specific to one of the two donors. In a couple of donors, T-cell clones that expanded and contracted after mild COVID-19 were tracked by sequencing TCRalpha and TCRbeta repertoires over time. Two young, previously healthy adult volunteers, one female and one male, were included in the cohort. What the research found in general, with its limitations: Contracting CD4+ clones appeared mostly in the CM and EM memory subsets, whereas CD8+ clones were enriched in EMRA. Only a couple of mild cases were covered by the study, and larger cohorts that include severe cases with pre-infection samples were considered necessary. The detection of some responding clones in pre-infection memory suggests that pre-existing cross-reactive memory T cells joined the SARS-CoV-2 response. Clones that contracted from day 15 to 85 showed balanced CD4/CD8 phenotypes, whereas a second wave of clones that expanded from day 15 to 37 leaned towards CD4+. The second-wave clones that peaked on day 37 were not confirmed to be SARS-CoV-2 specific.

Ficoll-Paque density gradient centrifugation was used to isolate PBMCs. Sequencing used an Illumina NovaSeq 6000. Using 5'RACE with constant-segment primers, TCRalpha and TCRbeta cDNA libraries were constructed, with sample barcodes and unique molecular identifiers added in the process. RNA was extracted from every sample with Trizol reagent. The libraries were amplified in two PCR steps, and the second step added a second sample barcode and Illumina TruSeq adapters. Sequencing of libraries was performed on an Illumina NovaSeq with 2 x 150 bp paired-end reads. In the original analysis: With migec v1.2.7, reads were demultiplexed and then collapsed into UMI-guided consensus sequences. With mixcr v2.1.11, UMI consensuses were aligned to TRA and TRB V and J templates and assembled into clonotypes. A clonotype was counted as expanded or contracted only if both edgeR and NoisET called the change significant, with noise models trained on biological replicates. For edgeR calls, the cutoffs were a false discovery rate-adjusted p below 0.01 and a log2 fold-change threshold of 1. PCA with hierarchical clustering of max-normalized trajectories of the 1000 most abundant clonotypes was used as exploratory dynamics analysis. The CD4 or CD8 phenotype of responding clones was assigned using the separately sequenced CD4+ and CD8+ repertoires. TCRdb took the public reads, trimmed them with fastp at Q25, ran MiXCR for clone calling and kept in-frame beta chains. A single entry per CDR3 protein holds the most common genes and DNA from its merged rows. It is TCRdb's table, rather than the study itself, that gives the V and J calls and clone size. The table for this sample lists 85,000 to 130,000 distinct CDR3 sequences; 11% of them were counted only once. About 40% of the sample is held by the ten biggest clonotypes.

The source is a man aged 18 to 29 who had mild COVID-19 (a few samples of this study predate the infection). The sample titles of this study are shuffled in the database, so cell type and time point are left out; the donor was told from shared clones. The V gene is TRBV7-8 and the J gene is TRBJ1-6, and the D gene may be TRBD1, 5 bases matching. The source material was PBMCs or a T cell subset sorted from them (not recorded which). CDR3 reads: CASSWGTVRGNSPLHF. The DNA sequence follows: TGTGCCAGCAGCTGGGGGACGGTGAGAGGCAATTCACCCCTCCACTTT. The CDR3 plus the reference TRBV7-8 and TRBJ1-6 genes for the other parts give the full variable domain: GAGVSQSPRYKVAKRGQDVALRCDPISGHVSLFWYQQALGQGPEFLTYFQNEAQLDKSGLPSDRFFAERPEGSVSTLKIQRTQQEDSAVYLCASSWGTVRGNSPLHFGNGTRLTVT.